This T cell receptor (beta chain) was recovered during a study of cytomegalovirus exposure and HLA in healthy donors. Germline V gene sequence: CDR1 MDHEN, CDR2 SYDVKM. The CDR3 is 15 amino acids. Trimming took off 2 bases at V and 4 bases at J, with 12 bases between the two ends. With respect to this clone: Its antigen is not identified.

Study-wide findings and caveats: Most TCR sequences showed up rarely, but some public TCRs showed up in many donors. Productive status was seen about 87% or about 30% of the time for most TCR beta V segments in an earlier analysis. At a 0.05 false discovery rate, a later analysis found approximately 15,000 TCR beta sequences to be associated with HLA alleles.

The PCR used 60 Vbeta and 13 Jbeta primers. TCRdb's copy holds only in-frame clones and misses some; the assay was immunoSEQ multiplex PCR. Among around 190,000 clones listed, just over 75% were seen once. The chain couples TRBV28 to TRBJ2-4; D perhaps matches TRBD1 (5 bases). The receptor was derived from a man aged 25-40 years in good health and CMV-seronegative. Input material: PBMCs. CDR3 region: CASSLPRQPKNIQYF. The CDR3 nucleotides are TGTGCCAGCAGTTTACCCCGACAGCCGAAAAACATTCAGTACTTC.